This T cell receptor (beta chain) was captured by sequencing in a study of blood T cell repertoires in COVID-19. As for the study in general: The study drew acute and convalescent COVID-19 samples from the United States, Italy and Spain. PBMCs, B-cell-depleted T cells, or T cells provided the cDNA or gDNA that made up the material.

The germline V and J ends were trimmed by 6 bases and 1 base, with 9 bases remaining between them. The germline V gene encodes CDR1 SGHTA and CDR2 FQGNSA. The CDR3 runs to 13 residues. Assay used: immunoSEQ multiplex PCR; TCRdb lists only in-frame clones, some missing. This sample has hundreds of thousands of clones; approximately 81% occur once, and the top ten carry under 11%. The clonotype comes from a woman aged 80 or older with acute or convalescent COVID-19. The chain carries TRBV7-2 and TRBJ1-1, with a tentative D call TRBD1 (6 bases). The sample was peripheral blood. In nucleotides, the CDR3 is TGTGCCAGCAGTCTACAGGGGAACACTGAAGCTTTCTTT. Translation gives CASSLQGNTEAFF.